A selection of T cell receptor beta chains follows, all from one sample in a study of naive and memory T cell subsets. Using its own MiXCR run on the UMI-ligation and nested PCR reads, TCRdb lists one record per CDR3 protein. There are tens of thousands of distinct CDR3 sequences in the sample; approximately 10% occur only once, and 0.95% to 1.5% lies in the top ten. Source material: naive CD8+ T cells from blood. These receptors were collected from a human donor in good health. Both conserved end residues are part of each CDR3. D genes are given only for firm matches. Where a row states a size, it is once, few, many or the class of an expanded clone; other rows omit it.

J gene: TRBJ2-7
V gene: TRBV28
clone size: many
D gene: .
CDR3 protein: CASSPTVAYEQYF
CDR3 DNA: TGTGCCAGCAGTCCGACGGTGGCCTACGAGCAGTACTTC

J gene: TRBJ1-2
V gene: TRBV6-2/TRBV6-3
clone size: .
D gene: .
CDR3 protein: CASSYPEGGYGYTF
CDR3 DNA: TGTGCCAGCAGTTACCCCGAGGGAGGCTATGGCTACACCTTC

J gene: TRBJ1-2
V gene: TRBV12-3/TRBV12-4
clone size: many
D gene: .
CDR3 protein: CASRGGGRSYGYTF
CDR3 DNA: TGTGCCAGCAGGGGAGGGGGAAGAAGCTATGGCTACACCTTC

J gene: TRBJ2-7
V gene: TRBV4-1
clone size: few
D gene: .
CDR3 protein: CASSPSVRPYEQYF
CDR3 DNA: TGCGCCAGCAGCCCCTCGGTCAGACCCTACGAGCAGTACTTC

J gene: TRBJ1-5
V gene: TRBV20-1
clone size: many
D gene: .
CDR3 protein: CSARDGLNNQPQHF
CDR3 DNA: TGCAGTGCTAGGGACGGCCTAAACAATCAGCCCCAGCATTTT

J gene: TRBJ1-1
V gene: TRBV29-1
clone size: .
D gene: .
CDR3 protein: CSGNRVGSNTEAFF
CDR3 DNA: TGCAGCGGTAACAGGGTGGGTTCGAACACTGAAGCTTTCTTT

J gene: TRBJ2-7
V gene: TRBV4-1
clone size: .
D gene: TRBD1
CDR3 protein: CASSQKGQGFSHEQYF
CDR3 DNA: TGCGCCAGCAGCCAAAAGGGACAGGGGTTCTCCCACGAGCAGTACTTC

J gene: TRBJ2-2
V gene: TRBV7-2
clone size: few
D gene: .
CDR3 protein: CASSPKGIQSANTGELFF
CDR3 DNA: TGTGCCAGCAGCCCCAAAGGGATACAGTCGGCGAACACCGGGGAGCTGTTTTTT

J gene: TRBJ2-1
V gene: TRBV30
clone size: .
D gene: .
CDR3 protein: CAWTGGVSNEQFF
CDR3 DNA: TGTGCCTGGACTGGCGGAGTCTCCAATGAGCAGTTCTTC

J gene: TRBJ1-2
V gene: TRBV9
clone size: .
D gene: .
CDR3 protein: CASSGPGTAVKGYTF
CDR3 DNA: TGTGCCAGCAGCGGGCCCGGGACGGCCGTTAAGGGCTACACCTTC

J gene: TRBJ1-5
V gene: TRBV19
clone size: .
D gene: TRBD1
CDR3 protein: CASCSGTGGNQPQHF
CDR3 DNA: TGTGCCAGTTGTTCCGGGACAGGGGGTAATCAGCCCCAGCATTTT

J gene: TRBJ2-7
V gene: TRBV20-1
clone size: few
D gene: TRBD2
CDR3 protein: CSAPDPGTSGTYEQYF
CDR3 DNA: TGCAGTGCTCCGGACCCCGGGACTAGCGGCACCTACGAGCAGTACTTC

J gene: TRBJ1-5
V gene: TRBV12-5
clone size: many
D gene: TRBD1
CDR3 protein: CASGEGQGDQPQHF
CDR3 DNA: TGTGCTAGTGGTGAAGGACAGGGAGATCAGCCCCAGCATTTT

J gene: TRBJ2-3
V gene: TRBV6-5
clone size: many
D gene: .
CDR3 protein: CASSYSQLADTQYF
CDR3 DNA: TGTGCCAGCAGTTACTCCCAGCTAGCGGATACGCAGTATTTT

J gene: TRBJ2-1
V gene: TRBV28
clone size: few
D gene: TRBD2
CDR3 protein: CASSFSLAGAPSYNEQFF
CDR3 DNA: TGTGCCAGCAGTTTTAGTCTAGCGGGAGCCCCTTCCTACAATGAGCAGTTCTTC

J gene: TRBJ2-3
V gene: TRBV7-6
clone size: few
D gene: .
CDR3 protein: CASSRDLDTQYF
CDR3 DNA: TGTGCCAGCAGTCGAGACCTCGATACGCAGTATTTT

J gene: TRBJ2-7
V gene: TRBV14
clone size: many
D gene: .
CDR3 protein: CASSQDPQDYPIEQYF
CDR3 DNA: TGTGCCAGCAGCCAAGATCCTCAGGACTATCCTATCGAGCAGTACTTC

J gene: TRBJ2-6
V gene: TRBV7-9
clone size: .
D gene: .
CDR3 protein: CASSFPRLGRARESGANVLTF
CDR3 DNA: TGTGCCAGCAGCTTCCCAAGGTTGGGCAGGGCCAGGGAGTCTGGGGCCAACGTCCTGACTTTC

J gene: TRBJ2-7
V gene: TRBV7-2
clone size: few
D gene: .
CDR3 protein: CASSPVGELYEQYF
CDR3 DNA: TGTGCCAGCAGCCCCGTCGGGGAGCTCTACGAGCAGTACTTC

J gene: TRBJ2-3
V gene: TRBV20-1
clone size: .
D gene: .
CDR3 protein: CSAPDGTDTQYF
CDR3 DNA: TGCAGTGCCCCGGACGGTACAGATACGCAGTATTTT

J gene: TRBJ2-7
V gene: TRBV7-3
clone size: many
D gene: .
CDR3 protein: CASSFNGAYEQYF
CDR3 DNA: TGTGCCAGCAGCTTCAACGGGGCCTACGAGCAGTACTTC

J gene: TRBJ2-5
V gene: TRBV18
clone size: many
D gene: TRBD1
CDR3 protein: CASSPFKTGYQETQYF
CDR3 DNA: TGTGCCAGCTCACCGTTCAAGACAGGGTACCAAGAGACCCAGTACTTC

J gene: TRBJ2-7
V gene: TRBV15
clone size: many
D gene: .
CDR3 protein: CATSHGDHYEQYF
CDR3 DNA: TGTGCCACCAGTCACGGGGATCACTACGAGCAGTACTTC

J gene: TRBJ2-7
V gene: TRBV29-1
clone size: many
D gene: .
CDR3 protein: CSVESGAHEQYF
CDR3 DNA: TGCAGCGTTGAGTCGGGGGCCCACGAGCAGTACTTC

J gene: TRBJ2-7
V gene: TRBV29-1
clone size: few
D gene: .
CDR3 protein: CSVRRTTYEQYF
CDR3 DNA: TGCAGCGTTCGCAGGACTACCTACGAGCAGTACTTC

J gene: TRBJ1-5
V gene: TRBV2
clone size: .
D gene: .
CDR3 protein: CASSLDGNQPQHF
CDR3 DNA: TGTGCCAGCAGCCTAGACGGAAATCAGCCCCAGCATTTT

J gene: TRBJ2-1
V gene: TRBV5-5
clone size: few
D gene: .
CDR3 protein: CASSPGLRGNNEQFF
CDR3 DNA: TGTGCCAGCAGCCCGGGACTGAGGGGGAACAATGAGCAGTTCTTC

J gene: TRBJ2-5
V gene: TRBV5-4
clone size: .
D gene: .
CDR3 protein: CASRAVRDSVGTQYF
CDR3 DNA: TGTGCCAGCAGGGCAGTCCGGGATTCGGTCGGGACCCAGTACTTC

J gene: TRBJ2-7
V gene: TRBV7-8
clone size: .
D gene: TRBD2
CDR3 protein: CASSLTGTSGRSSYEQYF
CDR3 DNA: TGTGCCAGCAGCTTAACCGGGACTAGCGGGAGGAGCTCCTACGAGCAGTACTTC

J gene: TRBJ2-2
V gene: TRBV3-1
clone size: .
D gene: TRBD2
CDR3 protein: CASSQGVGDYLAETGELFF
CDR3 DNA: TGTGCCAGCAGCCAAGGAGTAGGGGATTATCTAGCGGAGACCGGGGAGCTGTTTTTT

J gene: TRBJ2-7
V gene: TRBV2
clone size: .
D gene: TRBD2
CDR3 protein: CASEREGPGEQYF
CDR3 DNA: TGTGCCAGCGAGCGGGAGGGCCCTGGGGAGCAGTACTTC

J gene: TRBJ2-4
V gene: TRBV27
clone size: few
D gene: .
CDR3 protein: CASRGKGGAQYIQYF
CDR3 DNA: TGTGCCAGCAGGGGGAAAGGGGGGGCCCAGTACATTCAGTACTTC

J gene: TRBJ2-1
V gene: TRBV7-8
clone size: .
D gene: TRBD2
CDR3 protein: CASSLAGLAGVLSYNEQFF
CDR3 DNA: TGTGCCAGCAGCTTAGCGGGACTAGCGGGAGTTCTCTCCTACAATGAGCAGTTCTTC

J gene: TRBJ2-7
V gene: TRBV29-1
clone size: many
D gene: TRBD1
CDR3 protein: CSVEVPGTVSSYEQYF
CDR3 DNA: TGCAGCGTTGAAGTACCAGGGACAGTGAGCTCCTACGAGCAGTACTTC

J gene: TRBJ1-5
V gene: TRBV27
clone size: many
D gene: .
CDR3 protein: CASTFEGWIGNQPQHF
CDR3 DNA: TGTGCCAGCACCTTCGAGGGGTGGATAGGAAATCAGCCCCAGCATTTT

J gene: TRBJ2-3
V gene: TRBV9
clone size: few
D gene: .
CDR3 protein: CASGTAGDTQYF
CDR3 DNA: TGTGCCAGCGGAACGGCGGGAGATACGCAGTATTTT

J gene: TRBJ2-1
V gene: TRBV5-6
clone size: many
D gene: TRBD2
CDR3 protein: CASSLGTSGGEDEQFF
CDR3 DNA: TGTGCCAGCAGCCTCGGGACTAGCGGGGGGGAGGATGAGCAGTTCTTC

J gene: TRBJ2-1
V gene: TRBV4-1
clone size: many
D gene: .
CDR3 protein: CASSLKGGNEQFF
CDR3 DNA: TGCGCCAGCAGCCTAAAGGGGGGCAATGAGCAGTTCTTC

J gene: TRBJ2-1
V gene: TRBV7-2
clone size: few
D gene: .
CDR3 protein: CASTFWEDSSYNEQFF
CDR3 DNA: TGTGCCAGCACCTTTTGGGAGGACTCCTCCTACAATGAGCAGTTCTTC

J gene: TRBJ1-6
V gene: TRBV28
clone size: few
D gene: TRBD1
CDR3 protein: CASSLTGTNSPLHF
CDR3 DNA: TGTGCCAGCAGTCTGACAGGGACGAATTCACCCCTCCACTTT